These 13 T cell receptor beta chains were all obtained from the same sample, sequenced in a study of tumor-infiltrating lymphocytes in primary liver carcinoma. Reverse transcription of 500 to 650 ng total RNA with a constant-region primer produced TCR beta cDNA. Three nested multiplex PCR rounds, a slightly modified ARM-PCR method, built the TCR beta libraries. Each of the first two PCR rounds ran approximately 11 cycles with TRBV1-TRBV30 forward and C-beta reverse primers. Via MiXCR, TCRdb re-called the multiplex PCR reads, giving one row per CDR3 protein. The table has fewer than 75,000 distinct CDR3 sequences, about three quarters seen once; the top ten hold approximately 54%. The source material, roughly 18-33 mg of unsorted bulk tissue, was used to co-extract RNA and DNA. The sample comprised liver tumor tissue from sampling region 2. Subset defined: tumor region T2, inferior pole. The source of these receptors is a man aged 40-55 years with primary liver carcinoma and hepatitis B virus infection.

Turning to this clonotype: The conserved phenylalanine or tryptophan normally closing the CDR3 is absent here, so this likely arose from a read error. The limits of the CDR3 on the DNA are not certain, so only TCRdb's listed CDR3 is given. The chain uses TRBV11-2 and TRBJ2-5; whether TRBD2, the table's D call, matches the DNA was not checked. Counting both end residues, the CDR3 totals 16 amino acids. From germline, CDR1 is SGHAT and CDR2 FQNNGV. The CDR3: CASSQTSGGGKENQYL.

The chain carries TRBV12-3 or TRBV12-4 and TRBJ2-4, with TRBD2 as a possible D gene (5 bases). The V end lost 8 bases, the J end lost 3 bases, and 17 bases lay between the germline ends. CDR3 length: 15 amino acids. The CDR3 coding sequence is TGTGCCAGCTGCTTAGTCCGGGATGACAAAAACATTCAGTACTTC. The encoded protein is CASCLVRDDKNIQYF.

As to this clonotype: A much larger clone is a single base away; this may be a read error. The CDR3 bases are TGTGCCAACAGTCCGCCGGGACAGGGAAACATTCAGTACTTC. Translation: CANSPPGQGNIQYF. V gene TRBV6-5 combines with J gene TRBJ2-4; 9 positions match TRBD1. Germline CDR1 reads MNHEY; CDR2 reads SVGAGI. The CDR3 has 14 residues.

A note on this clonotype: A junction boundary mismatches the germline segment, possibly from a read error. V and J are TRBV11-2 and TRBJ2-1; 7 bases are shared with TRBD1. Germline V gene sequence: CDR1 SGHAT, CDR2 FQNNGV. The CDR3 is 14 residues long. In DNA, the CDR3 is TGTGCCAGCAGCTTAGAGTACTACAGGGGAGAGCCGTTCTTT. It codes for CASSLEYYRGEPFF.

This clonotype was counted a single time. A junction end diverges from the germline sequence, so it may reflect a read error. This sequence joins TRBV11-2 and TRBJ1-1; D ambiguous. This CDR3 spans 13 amino acids. Germline CDR1 and CDR2: SGHAT and FQNNGV. The CDR3 loop reads CASSLLRDTVAFF. The DNA for the CDR3 is TGTGCCAGCAGCTTACTTCGTGACACTGTAGCTTTCTTT. Drawing the rest from reference TRBV11-2 and TRBJ1-1, the complete variable domain is EAGVAQSPRYKIIEKRQSVAFWCNPISGHATLYWYQQILGQGPKLLIQFQNNGVVDDSQLPKDRFSAERLKGVDSTLKIQPAKLEDSAVYLCASSLLRDTVAFFGQGTRLTVV.

This chain uses TRBV4-3 with TRBJ2-1; a weak D match, TRBD2 (6 bases). Trimming left V 4 bases short and J 4 bases short, with 17 bases between. Germline loops: CDR1 LGHNA, CDR2 YSLEER. The CDR3 sequence is 16 residues long. CDR3 bases: TGCGCCAGCAGCCTAGATAGCCGCGGGGATTACAATGAGCAGTTCTTC. Protein product: CASSLDSRGDYNEQFF.

About this clonotype: One end of the junction is discordant with germline, which a read error may explain. V usage is TRBV12-3 or TRBV12-4 and J usage is TRBJ2-5, with D tentatively TRBD1 (6 bases). The length of the CDR3 is 16 residues. CDR3 nucleotides: TGTACCAGCAGTGTTAATCAGGGGACCCGGAAAGAGACCCAGTACTTC. Translating it yields CTSSVNQGTRKETQYF.

The V and J genes are TRBV5-4 and TRBJ2-1, with D possibly matching TRBD2 (6 bases). The CDR3 has 15 residues. Germline V gives CDR1 SGHNT, CDR2 YYREEE (reference sequence). V shed 4 bases and J shed 6 bases, with 17 bases lying between them. In nucleotides, the CDR3 is TGTGCCAGCAGCACGGGATTAGCGGAAGCCAATGAGCAGTTCTTC. The encoded protein is CASSTGLAEANEQFF.

Of note for this clonotype: A read error may account for a junction end that differs from germline. The chain has TRBV11-2 and TRBJ2-2; TRBD1 or TRBD2 may be the D gene (5 bases each). This CDR3 is 15 amino acids long. CDR1 is SGHAT, CDR2 FQNNGV, per germline. The CDR3 spells CASSLVGRGTWELFF. The DNA for the CDR3 is TGTGCCAGCAGCTTAGTCGGACGGGGCACCTGGGAGCTGTTTTTT.

Relative to its sample, this clonotype is medium-sized. The chain joins TRBV11-2 to TRBJ2-1; D is uncertain. Trimming left V 7 bases short and J 4 bases short, with 14 bases between. CDR3 length: 14 amino acids. Germline V gene lookup returns CDR1 SGHAT and CDR2 FQNNGV. The CDR3 region has the DNA TGTGCCAGCACCCCAGTCGCCCTATACAATGAGCAGTTCTTC. Its protein product is CASTPVALYNEQFF.

This clonotype was seen many times. One base away lies a much larger clone, so this may be a sequencing read error. The chain joins TRBV4-2 to TRBJ1-3; D is ambiguous. Germline V gene lookup returns CDR1 LGHNA and CDR2 YNFKEQ. The CDR3 is made up of 16 amino acids. Trimming removed 0 bases at V and 2 bases at J, with 11 bases between. The CDR3, as DNA: TGTGCCAGCAGCCAAGATGTAGGCCCCGCTGGAAACACCATATATTTT. This translates into CASSQDVGPAGNTIYF.

The chain recombines TRBV11-2 with TRBJ2-3, with TRBD2 as a possible D gene (6 bases). The CDR3 consists of 17 residues. Per germline, CDR1 SGHAT and CDR2 FQNNGV. V was trimmed by 6 bases and J by 6 bases, leaving 25 bases between them. The CDR3 bases are TGTGCCAGCAGTCGCAATTCCGGAGGGGTTGGGGTGGATACGCAGTATTTT. As protein: CASSRNSGGVGVDTQYF.

In regard to this clonotype: Germline is not matched at one junction end, which may reflect a read error. The chain uses TRBV30 and TRBJ1-6, with a possible D match to TRBD1 (6 bases). The CDR3 totals 15 residues. In germline, CDR1 is GTSNPN, CDR2 SVGIG (reference sequence). The CDR3 reads CAWSDIAQGNSPLHF. CDR3 sequence (DNA): TGTGCCTGGAGTGATATAGCACAGGGTAATTCACCCCTCCACTTC.